One and the same sample provided the 9 T cell receptor beta chains below, sequenced in a study of spatial heterogeneity in lung cancer. Overall study findings and caveats: Tumors with more nonsynonymous mutations had more expanded intratumoral alpha and beta TCRs.

Time point noted: sample taken at primary tumor resection. TCRdb redid the calling of the 5' RACE reads with MiXCR, one entry per CDR3 protein. The table shows under 14,000 distinct CDR3 sequences, with 6% to 8% occurring only once. For these TCRs, the target antigens are not known. Sample: lung tumor tissue, taken at surgery. The origin of the receptors is a female donor with early-stage non-small cell lung cancer.

This clonotype showed up many times. Because the library targeted alpha chains, this beta chain is an off-target read whose size means little. The chain couples TRBV5-6 to TRBJ1-4; no firm D call. In germline, CDR1 is SGHDT, CDR2 YYEEEE. The CDR3 loop spans 14 amino acids. Trimming took 1 base from V and 4 from J, leaving 8 bases between them. CDR3 nucleotide sequence: TGTGCCAGCAGCTTGCGCCCCCTTAATGAAAAACTGTTTTTT. This gives the protein CASSLRPLNEKLFF.

This clonotype was seen ten or more times. Because this beta chain is a stray read in a library intended to capture alpha chains, its abundance should not be given much weight. This chain joins TRBV12-3 or TRBV12-4 and TRBJ2-2, with D hard to call. CDR3 size: 13 residues. Trimming took off 3 bases at V and 4 bases at J, with 6 bases between the two ends. The CDR3 nucleotides are TGTGCCAGCAGTTTTAGCTTCACCGGGGAGCTGTTTTTT. Its protein product is CASSFSFTGELFF.

This clonotype is medium-sized (0.01 to 0.1%). A library made for alpha chains picked up this beta chain off target, so its size means little. The chain carries TRBV7-2 and TRBJ2-3, with 8 nucleotides matching TRBD1. V was pared by 6 bases and J by 6 bases, with 5 bases of the junction left unmatched. The CDR3 consists of 13 residues. Germline V gene lookup returns CDR1 SGHTA and CDR2 FQGNSA. CDR3 amino acids: CASRRTGIDTQYF. The CDR3 DNA is TGTGCCAGCAGAAGGACAGGGATCGATACGCAGTATTTT.

This clonotype was recorded many times. With the library built for alpha chains, this beta chain is off target and its frequency is not meaningful. V is TRBV28 and J is TRBJ2-7, with D possibly matching TRBD1 (6 bases). V lost 7 bases, J lost 8 bases, and 18 bases lay in between. The germline V gene encodes CDR1 MDHEN and CDR2 SYDVKM. This CDR3 spans 13 amino acids. CDR3 sequence (DNA): TGTGCCAGCATCGCGGAAAGGGGGTCTAAGCAGTACTTC. This encodes CASIAERGSKQYF. Variable domain in full (rest from reference TRBV28 and TRBJ2-7): DVKVTQSSRYLVKRTGEKVFLECVQDMDHENMFWYRQDPGLGLRLIYFSYDVKMKEKGDIPEGYSVSREKKERFSLILESASTNQTSMYLCASIAERGSKQYFGPGTRLTVT.

This clonotype was detected ten times or more. This beta chain is a stray sequence in a library constructed for alpha chains; its clone size is not meaningful. V usage is TRBV18 and J usage is TRBJ1-2; D not certain. CDR3 size: 14 residues. V was shortened by 3 bases and J by 4 bases, with 12 bases between the two germline ends. Germline lookup yields CDR1 KGHSH and CDR2 LQKENI. The CDR3 nucleotides are TGTGCCAGCTCACCCCTTGAGGCGTCCTATGGCTACACCTTC. It yields the protein CASSPLEASYGYTF.

This clonotype showed up many times. In a library made to pick up alpha chains, this beta chain is a stray read with a size that means little. The J gene is TRBJ1-1, the V gene TRBV5-1; D remains unclear. V lost 1 base and J 3 bases, leaving 7 bases between the germline ends. The CDR3 runs to 13 residues. Germline V gene sequence: CDR1 SGHRS, CDR2 YFSETQ. CDR3 sequence (DNA): TGCGCCAGCAGCTTGAATCAGGACACTGAAGCTTTCTTT. Translated, it gives CASSLNQDTEAFF.

This clonotype qualifies as medium-sized. For a library built for alpha chains, this beta chain is a stray read; little rests on its size. The rearrangement joins TRBV20-1 to TRBJ2-5, with D tentatively TRBD1 or TRBD2 (6 bases each). Germline loops: CDR1 DFQATT, CDR2 SNEGSKA (reference sequence). CDR3 length: 13 amino acids. V lost 6 bases, J lost 5 bases, and 16 bases lay in between. CDR3: CSASPGGPETQYF. CDR3 sequence (DNA): TGCAGTGCCAGCCCCGGGGGCCCGGAGACCCAGTACTTC.

This clonotype was observed at least ten times. This beta chain slipped into a library made for alpha chains as a stray read, so its size is not meaningful. V gene TRBV7-2 combines with J gene TRBJ1-5, with no clear D. The V gene lost 3 bases and the J gene lost 7 bases, with 7 bases spanning the gap. This CDR3 comprises 12 residues. The germline gives CDR1 SGHTA, CDR2 FQGNSA. CDR3 DNA sequence: TGTGCCAGCAGCTTTGGATGGCAGCCCCAGCATTTT. Translated, it gives CASSFGWQPQHF.

By its share, this clonotype is medium-sized. The library was prepared for alpha chains; this beta chain is a stray read, so its frequency means little. This chain connects TRBV5-1 to TRBJ1-1; tentative D call: TRBD1 (6 bases). Germline CDR1 reads SGHRS; CDR2 reads YFSETQ. Trimming left V 4 bases short and J 1 base short, with 14 bases between. The CDR3 length is 15 residues. The CDR3, as DNA: TGCGCCAGCAGCCCCGCGGGGGCTAGGAACACTGAAGCTTTCTTT. Amino acids: CASSPAGARNTEAFF.